This is a list of T cell receptor beta chains from one sample in a study of blood T cell repertoires in COVID-19. Profiling relied on immunoSEQ multiplex PCR, and the TCRdb table lists in-frame clones only, not all of them. The sample comprises 150,000 to 200,000 clones, about 85% of which are singletons, and 9.8% rests with the top ten. The specimen sequenced was peripheral blood. These receptors all stem from a woman at least 80 years old with acute or convalescent COVID-19. Both conserved end residues are part of each CDR3. D genes are given only for firm matches. The size field is filled for only some rows; it gives once, few, many or a size class.

d_gene,v_gene,abundance,j_gene,CDR3aa,CDR3nt
.,TRBV7-8,.,TRBJ2-5,CASSLRGETQYF,TGTGCCAGCAGCCTTAGGGGGGAGACCCAGTACTTC
.,TRBV20-1,.,TRBJ1-5,CSASPTFQPQHF,TGCAGTGCTAGTCCAACATTTCAGCCCCAGCATTTT
.,TRBV18,.,TRBJ1-1,CASSREGDTEAFF,TGTGCCAGCTCACGCGAGGGGGACACTGAAGCTTTCTTT
.,TRBV7-9,.,TRBJ1-4,CASSRDTLGEKLFF,TGTGCCAGCAGCCGGGACACACTTGGGGAAAAACTGTTTTTT
.,TRBV5-1,.,TRBJ1-1,CASSSLPGMNTEAFF,TGCGCCAGCAGCTCCCTCCCAGGCATGAACACTGAAGCTTTCTTT
TRBD2,TRBV19,few,TRBJ2-7,CASTQWAGGGYEQYF,TGTGCCAGTACCCAGTGGGCGGGAGGAGGCTACGAGCAGTACTTC
.,TRBV5-1,.,TRBJ1-1,CASSLEGGSNTEAFF,TGCGCCAGCAGCTTGGAAGGGGGAAGCAACACTGAAGCTTTCTTT
.,TRBV28,.,TRBJ2-7,CASSPTGLYEQYF,TGTGCCAGCAGTCCAACGGGACTCTACGAGCAGTACTTC
.,TRBV6-2/TRBV6-3,once,TRBJ1-5,CASSYSGLPQHF,TGTGCCAGCAGTTACTCGGGCCTGCCCCAGCATTTT
TRBD1,TRBV20-1,.,TRBJ2-1,CSASGDRGLDEQFF,TGCAGTGCTAGTGGGGACAGGGGGCTAGATGAGCAGTTCTTC
TRBD1,TRBV11-1,.,TRBJ2-3,CASSWRTGGSTDTQYF,TGTGCCAGCAGCTGGAGGACAGGGGGAAGCACAGATACGCAGTATTTT
TRBD2,TRBV7-9,.,TRBJ2-3,CASSPRGTSGGASTDTQYF,TGTGCCAGCAGCCCCAGAGGAACTAGCGGGGGGGCTAGCACAGATACGCAGTATTTT
TRBD2,TRBV9,.,TRBJ2-3,CASSPTSWGTDTQYF,TGTGCCAGCAGTCCGACTAGCTGGGGCACAGATACGCAGTATTTT
TRBD2,TRBV19,.,TRBJ2-7,CDSRRGSYEQYF,TGTGACAGTAGGCGGGGGTCCTACGAGCAGTACTTC
TRBD1,TRBV5-4,.,TRBJ1-2,CASSEQGPYGYTF,TGTGCCAGCAGCGAACAGGGGCCCTATGGCTACACCTTC
TRBD2,TRBV3-1/TRBV3-2,once,TRBJ2-5,CASSFFPGLAGVKETQYF,TGTGCCAGCAGCTTTTTCCCGGGACTAGCGGGGGTCAAAGAGACCCAGTACTTC
.,TRBV6-4,.,TRBJ1-2,CASSDRGRGYTF,TGTGCCAGCAGTGATAGGGGTCGGGGCTACACCTTC
.,TRBV3-1/TRBV3-2,once,TRBJ2-1,CASSQDQTPFDNEQFF,TGTGCCAGCAGCCAAGATCAGACTCCTTTTGACAATGAGCAGTTCTTC
.,TRBV18,.,TRBJ1-3,CASSPPAGRAGNTIYF,TGTGCCAGCTCACCACCGGCAGGGCGCGCTGGAAACACCATATATTTT